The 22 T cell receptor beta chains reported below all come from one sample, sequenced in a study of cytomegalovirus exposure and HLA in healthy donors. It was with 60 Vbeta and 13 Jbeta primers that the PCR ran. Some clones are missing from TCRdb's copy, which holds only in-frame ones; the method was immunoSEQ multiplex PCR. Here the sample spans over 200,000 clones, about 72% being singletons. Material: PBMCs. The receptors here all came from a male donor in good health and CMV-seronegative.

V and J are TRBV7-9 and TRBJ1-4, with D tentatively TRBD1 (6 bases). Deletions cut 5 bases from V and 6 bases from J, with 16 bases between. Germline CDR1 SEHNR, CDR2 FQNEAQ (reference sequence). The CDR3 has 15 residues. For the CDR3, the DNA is TGTGCCAGCAGCCCTTCCGGGACAAAGGATGAAAAACTGTTTTTT. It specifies CASSPSGTKDEKLFF.

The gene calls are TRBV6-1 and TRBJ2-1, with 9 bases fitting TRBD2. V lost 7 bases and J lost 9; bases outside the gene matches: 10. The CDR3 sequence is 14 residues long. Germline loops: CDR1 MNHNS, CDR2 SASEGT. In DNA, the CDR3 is TGTGCCAGCAAATACCAGGGACTAGCCAGTGAGCAGTTCTTC. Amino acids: CASKYQGLASEQFF.

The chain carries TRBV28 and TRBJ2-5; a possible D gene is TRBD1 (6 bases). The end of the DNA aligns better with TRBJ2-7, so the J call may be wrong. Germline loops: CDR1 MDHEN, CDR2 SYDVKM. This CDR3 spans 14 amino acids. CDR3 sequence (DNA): TGTGCCAGCAGTCCCCAGGGGCCGCACTACGAGCAGTACTTC. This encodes CASSPQGPHYEQYF.

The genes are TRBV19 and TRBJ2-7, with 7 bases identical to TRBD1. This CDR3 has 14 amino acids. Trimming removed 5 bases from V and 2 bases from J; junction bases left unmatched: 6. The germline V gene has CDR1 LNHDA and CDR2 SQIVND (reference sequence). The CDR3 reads CASSRQGTTYEQYF. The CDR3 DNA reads TGTGCCAGTAGTCGACAGGGAACTACCTACGAGCAGTACTTC. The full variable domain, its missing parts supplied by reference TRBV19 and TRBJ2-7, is DGGITQSPKYLFRKEGQNVTLSCEQNLNHDAMYWYRQDPGQGLRLIYYSQIVNDFQKGDIAEGYSVSREKKESFPLTVTSAQKNPTAFYLCASSRQGTTYEQYFGPGTRLTVT.

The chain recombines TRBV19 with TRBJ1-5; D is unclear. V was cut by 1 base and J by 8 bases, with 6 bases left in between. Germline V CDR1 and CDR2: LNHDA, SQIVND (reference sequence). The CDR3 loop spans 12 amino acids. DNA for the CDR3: TGTGCCAGTAGTATAGGGGCCGAGCCCCAGCATTTT. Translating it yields CASSIGAEPQHF.

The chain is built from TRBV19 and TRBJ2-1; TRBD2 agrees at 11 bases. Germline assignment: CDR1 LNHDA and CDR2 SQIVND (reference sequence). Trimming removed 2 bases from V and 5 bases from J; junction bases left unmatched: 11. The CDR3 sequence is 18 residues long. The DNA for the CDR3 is TGTGCCAGTAGTATATTGGGCAGGGGGACTAGCGGACACAATGAGCAGTTCTTC. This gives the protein CASSILGRGTSGHNEQFF.

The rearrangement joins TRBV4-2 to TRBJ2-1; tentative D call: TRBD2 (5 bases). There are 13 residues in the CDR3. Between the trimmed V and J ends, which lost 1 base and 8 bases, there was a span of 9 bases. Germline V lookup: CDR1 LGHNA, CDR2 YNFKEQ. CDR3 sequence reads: CASSQVGRDEQFF. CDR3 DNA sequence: TGTGCCAGCAGCCAAGTTGGGCGGGATGAGCAGTTCTTC.

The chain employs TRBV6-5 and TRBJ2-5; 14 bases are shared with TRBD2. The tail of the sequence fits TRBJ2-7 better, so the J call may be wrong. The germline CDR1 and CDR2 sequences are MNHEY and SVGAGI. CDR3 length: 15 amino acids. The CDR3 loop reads CASSKGLAGAYEQYF. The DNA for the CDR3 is TGTGCCAGCAGTAAGGGACTAGCGGGAGCTTACGAGCAGTACTTC.

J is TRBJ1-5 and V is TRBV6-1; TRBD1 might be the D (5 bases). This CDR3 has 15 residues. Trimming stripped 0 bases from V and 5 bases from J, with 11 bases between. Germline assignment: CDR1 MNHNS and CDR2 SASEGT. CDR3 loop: CASSEAGGVHQPQHF. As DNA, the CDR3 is TGTGCCAGCAGTGAAGCGGGAGGGGTCCATCAGCCCCAGCATTTT.

Here the CDR3 reads CASSQDFGLAGGPMGPGQYF. CDR3 in DNA: TGCGCCAGCAGCCAAGATTTCGGGCTAGCGGGAGGACCCATGGGCCCTGGGCAGTACTTC. V usage is TRBV4-1 and J usage is TRBJ2-7; 11 positions match TRBD2. The length of the CDR3 is 20 residues. CDR1 and CDR2 from the germline V gene are MGHRA and YSYEKL. The ends lost 0 bases at V and 9 bases at J; junction bases unmatched: 22.

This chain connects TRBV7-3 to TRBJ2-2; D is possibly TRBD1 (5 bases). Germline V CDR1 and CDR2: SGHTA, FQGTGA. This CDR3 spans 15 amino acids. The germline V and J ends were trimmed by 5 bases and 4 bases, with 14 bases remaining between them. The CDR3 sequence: CASSPPGFGTGELFF. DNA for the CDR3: TGTGCCAGCAGCCCGCCAGGGTTCGGCACCGGGGAGCTGTTTTTT.

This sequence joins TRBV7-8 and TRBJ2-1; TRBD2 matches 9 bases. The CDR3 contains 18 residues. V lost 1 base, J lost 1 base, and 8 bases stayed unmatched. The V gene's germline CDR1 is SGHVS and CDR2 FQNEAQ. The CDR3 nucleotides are TGTGCCAGCAGCTTAGGACCAATAGCGGGGGCGTCCTACAATGAGCAGTTCTTC. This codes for CASSLGPIAGASYNEQFF.

In DNA, the CDR3 is TGTGCCAGCAGCTTAGCTCCGGGCAATGAGCAGTTCTTC. The encoded protein is CASSLAPGNEQFF. This chain links TRBV11-3 with TRBJ2-1; D is undetermined. The CDR3 sequence is 13 residues long. Trimming left V 1 base short and J 6 bases short, with 7 bases between. Germline assignment: CDR1 SGHNT and CDR2 YENEEA.

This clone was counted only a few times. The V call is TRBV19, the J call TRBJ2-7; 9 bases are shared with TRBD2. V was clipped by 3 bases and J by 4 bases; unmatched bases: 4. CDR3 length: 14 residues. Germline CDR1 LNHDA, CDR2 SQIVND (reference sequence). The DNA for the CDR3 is TGTGCCAGTAGTATGGGTAGCGGGAGTTACGAGCAGTACTTC. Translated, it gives CASSMGSGSYEQYF.

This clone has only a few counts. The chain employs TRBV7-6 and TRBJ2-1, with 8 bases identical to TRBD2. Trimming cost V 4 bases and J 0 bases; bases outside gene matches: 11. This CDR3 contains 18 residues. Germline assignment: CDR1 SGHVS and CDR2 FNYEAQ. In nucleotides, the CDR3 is TGTGCCAGCAGCTCTGACCTTAGCGGGAAAGCCTCCTACAATGAGCAGTTCTTC. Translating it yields CASSSDLSGKASYNEQFF. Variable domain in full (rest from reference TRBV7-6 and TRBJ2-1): GAGVSQSPRYKVTKRGQDVALRCDPISGHVSLYWYRQALGQGPEFLTYFNYEAQQDKSGLPNDRFSAERPEGSISTLTIQRTEQRDSAMYRCASSSDLSGKASYNEQFFGPGTRLTVL.

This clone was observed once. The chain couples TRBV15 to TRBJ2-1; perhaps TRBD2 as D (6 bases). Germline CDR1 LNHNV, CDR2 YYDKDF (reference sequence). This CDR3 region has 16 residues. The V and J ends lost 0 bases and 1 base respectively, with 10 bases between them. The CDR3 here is CATSRDRGGSYNEQFF. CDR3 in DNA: TGTGCCACCAGCAGAGATCGTGGGGGGTCCTACAATGAGCAGTTCTTC.

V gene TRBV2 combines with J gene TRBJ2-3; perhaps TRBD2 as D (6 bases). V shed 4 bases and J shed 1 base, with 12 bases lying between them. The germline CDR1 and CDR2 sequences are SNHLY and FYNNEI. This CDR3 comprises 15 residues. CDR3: CASSGLGLRTDTQYF. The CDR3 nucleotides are TGTGCCAGCAGTGGACTAGGCCTCCGCACAGATACGCAGTATTTT. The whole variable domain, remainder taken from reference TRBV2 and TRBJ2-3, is EPEVTQTPSHQVTQMGQEVILRCVPISNHLYFYWYRQILGQKVEFLVSFYNNEISEKSEIFDDQFSVERPDGSNFTLKIRSTKLEDSAMYFCASSGLGLRTDTQYFGPGTRLTVL.

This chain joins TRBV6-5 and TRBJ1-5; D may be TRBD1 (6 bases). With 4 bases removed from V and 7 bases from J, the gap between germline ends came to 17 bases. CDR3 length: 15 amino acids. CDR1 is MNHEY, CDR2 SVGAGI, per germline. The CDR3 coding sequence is TGTGCCAGCAGTTCAACGGGACATTCGGCCCAGCCCCAGCATTTT. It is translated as CASSSTGHSAQPQHF.

The CDR3 nucleotides are TGTGCCACCAGCCCGACTAGCGGGGCGCCCTACGAGCAGTACTTC. Amino acids: CATSPTSGAPYEQYF. V is TRBV15 and J is TRBJ2-7, with 11 positions matching TRBD2. Germline values: CDR1 LNHNV, CDR2 YYDKDF (reference sequence). The CDR3 runs to 15 residues. Trimming at V came to 5 bases and at J to 2 bases, leaving 5 bases not matched to a gene. Looking up the rest from reference TRBV15 and TRBJ2-7 gives the full variable domain: DAMVIQNPRYQVTQFGKPVTLSCSQTLNHNVMYWYQQKSSQAPKLLFHYYDKDFNNEADTPDNFQSRRPNTSFCFLDIRSPGLGDTAMYLCATSPTSGAPYEQYFGPGTRLTVT.

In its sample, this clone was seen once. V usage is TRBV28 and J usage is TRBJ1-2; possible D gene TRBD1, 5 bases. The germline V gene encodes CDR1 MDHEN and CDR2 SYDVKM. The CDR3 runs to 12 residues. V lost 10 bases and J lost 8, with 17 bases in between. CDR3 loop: CATHDGPGGYTF. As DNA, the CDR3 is TGTGCCACCCACGACGGCCCAGGGGGCTACACCTTC.

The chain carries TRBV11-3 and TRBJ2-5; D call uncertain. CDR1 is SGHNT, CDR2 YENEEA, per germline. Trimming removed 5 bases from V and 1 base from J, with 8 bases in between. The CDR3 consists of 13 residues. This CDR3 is CASSPRSQETQYF. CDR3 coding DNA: TGTGCCAGCAGCCCCCGTTCCCAAGAGACCCAGTACTTC.

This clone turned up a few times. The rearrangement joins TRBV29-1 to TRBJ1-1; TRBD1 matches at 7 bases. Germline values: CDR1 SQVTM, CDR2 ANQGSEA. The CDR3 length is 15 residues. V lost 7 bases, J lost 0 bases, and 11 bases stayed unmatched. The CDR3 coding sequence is TGCAGCGCAATTGGGACAGACAAAATGAACACTGAAGCTTTCTTT. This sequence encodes CSAIGTDKMNTEAFF.